Below are 2 T cell receptor beta chains sequenced from a single sample in a study of Graves' ophthalmopathy and Graves' hyperthyroidism. Transcripts of RNA were the source for amplifying TCR beta CDR3 regions. A first-round RT-PCR used HTBI primers, followed by a second-round multiplex PCR. A single record per CDR3 protein comes from TCRdb applying MiXCR to the multiplex PCR reads. The sample carries about 700,000 distinct CDR3 sequences, about 44% recorded once. The sample comprised peripheral blood. These TCRs come from an adult man with Graves' ophthalmopathy.

In regard to this clonotype: This may arise from a read error, as a much more abundant clone is one base away. The conserved phenylalanine or tryptophan normally closing the CDR3 is absent here, so this likely arose from a read error. The chain joins TRBV10-2 to TRBJ2-7, with 8 bases aligning to TRBD1. V trimming: 3 bases; J trimming: 0 bases; junction bases outside the gene matches: 4. CDR3 length: 15 amino acids. Germline values: CDR1 WSHSY, CDR2 SAAADI. CDR3 sequence (DNA): TGCGCCAGCAGTGACCTAGGACAGGGCTCCTACGAGCAGTACCTC. Its translation: CASSDLGQGSYEQYL.

The rearrangement links TRBV10-3 to TRBJ1-2; perhaps TRBD1 as D (6 bases). Germline V gene sequence: CDR1 ENHRY, CDR2 SYGVKD. The CDR3 length is 12 residues. V was shortened by 10 bases and J by 5 bases, with 14 bases between the two germline ends. CDR3 sequence: CASRGIGYGYTF. Here the CDR3 DNA reads TGTGCCAGCAGGGGCATTGGGTATGGCTACACCTTC.